This T cell receptor beta chain was identified during a study of low-dose radiotherapy and immunotherapy resistance in tumors. Across the whole study: Doses of 0.5 Gy per fraction every 2 weeks, totaling 6.5 Gy, went to Cohort 1. Intravenous nivolumab 240 mg every two weeks plus ipilimumab 1 mg/kg every six weeks was given to patients. Daily oral aspirin at 300 mg began on cycle 1 day 1 and lasted four cycles.

Described time point: after trial treatment. Treatment denoted: LDRT plus nivolumab, ipilimumab, low-dose cyclophosphamide and aspirin (RACIN trial). Donors received a regimen that comprised nivolumab, ipilimumab, aspirin, low-dose cyclophosphamide and low-dose radiotherapy. TRAV- and TRBV-specific primers were used for first-strand cDNA, which covered alpha and beta chains. TCR amplification involved 20 PCR cycles with a constant-region primer and V-primer adapter. TCRdb processed the reads anew with MiXCR; each CDR3 protein has one entry. The table has 50,000 or so distinct CDR3 sequences, roughly 23% seen once. This clonotype was observed many times. The material was PBMCs, obtained after low-dose radiotherapy plus immunotherapy. The clonotype comes from a male donor with prostate cancer.

CDR3 loop: CASSVGQQETQYF. The CDR3 nucleotides are TGTGCCAGCAGCGTAGGTCAGCAAGAGACCCAGTACTTC. This chain joins TRBV9 and TRBJ2-5; D gene uncertain. The ends were cut back, 0 bases at V and 2 bases at J, with 5 bases in the middle. The CDR3 is 13 amino acids. In germline, CDR1 is SGDLS, CDR2 YYNGEE.